The following is a T cell receptor beta chain sequence with its context. The data were taken from a study of blood T cell repertoires in COVID-19. Study information: Spain, Italy and the United States supplied samples that represented acute and convalescent COVID-19. Sources were T cells, B-cell-depleted T cells, or PBMCs; the material itself was cDNA or gDNA.

Germline V gives CDR1 LGHDT, CDR2 YNNKEL (reference sequence). V dropped 3 bases and J dropped 7; count of bases not matched to a gene: 17. This CDR3 comprises 17 residues. In the original workflow: Amplification from reference gene primers served as the basis for estimated nucleated cell counts. Produced via immunoSEQ multiplex PCR; TCRdb's table is partial and in-frame only. For V, J and clone size, that table is used; D and trimming come from the DNA. The sample has around 260,000 clones; 83% are singletons. Specimen: peripheral blood. The chain joins TRBV3-1 (or the pseudogene TRBV3-2) to TRBJ1-2; 7 positions agree with TRBD1. This sequence was found in a woman in her fifties or sixties who had recovered from COVID-19. CDR3: CASSQIPPATGEGGYTF. The CDR3 DNA is TGTGCCAGCAGCCAGATCCCCCCGGCCACAGGGGAAGGTGGCTACACCTTC.